One and the same sample provided the 30 T cell receptor beta chains below, sequenced in a study of T cells in Graves' hyperthyroidism and ophthalmopathy (dated 2019 in TCRdb). The library was built by means of multiplex PCR. This sample was sequenced with an Illumina HiSeq 2000. The TCR beta CDR3 regions were amplified from RNA transcripts. A first-round RT-PCR of the TCR CDR3 used the HTBI primer set with the Qiagen OneStep RT-PCR kit. TCRdb redid the processing of the public reads, applying fastp at Q25 and MiXCR, and retained in-frame beta chains. Every CDR3 protein is listed once, alongside the most common genes and DNA of its rows. For this sample the table gives around 700,000 distinct CDR3 sequences, of which roughly a third were detected only once. Roughly 31% of the sample belongs to the ten largest clones. Sequenced sample: blood. Receptors were obtained from a middle-aged woman with Graves' hyperthyroidism.

The chain couples TRBV11-1 to TRBJ2-5; 10 bases are a match to TRBD2. Germline V CDR1 and CDR2: SGHAT, FQDESV (reference sequence). Trimming removed 4 bases from V and 7 bases from J; junction bases left unmatched: 18. CDR3 length: 18 residues. The CDR3: CASSSPKRLAGELGTQYF. The CDR3 DNA sequence: TGTGCCAGCAGCTCACCCAAACGGCTAGCGGGAGAGTTGGGGACCCAGTACTTC.

Remarks on this clonotype: This may stem from a read error, because a much larger clone lies one nucleotide away. This rearrangement joins TRBV7-7 to TRBJ2-2; TRBD1 matches at 8 bases. The CDR3 runs to 18 residues. Germline loops: CDR1 SSHAT, CDR2 FNYEAQ (reference sequence). In nucleotides, the CDR3 is TGTGCTAGCAGCCCAGGAGGATGGGGACAGGTGAACACCAGGGAGCTGTTTTTT. Encoded protein: CASSPGGWGQVNTRELFF.

The J gene is TRBJ1-5, the V gene TRBV5-8, with TRBD1 matching 8 bases. Looked up from germline, CDR1 is SGHTS and CDR2 is YDEGEE. Trimming cost V 3 bases and J 7 bases; bases outside gene matches: 9. The CDR3 contains 15 residues. Written as DNA, the CDR3 is TGTGCCAGCAGCTCGACAGGGGTCGGGGGGCAGCCCCAGCATTTT. Its translation: CASSSTGVGGQPQHF.

The chain couples TRBV5-6 to TRBJ1-2; TRBD1 is a possible D gene (5 bases). The V gene's germline CDR1 is SGHDT and CDR2 YYEEEE. The CDR3 runs to 16 residues. Deletions cut 4 bases from V and 1 base from J, with 17 bases between. CDR3 DNA: TGTGCCAGCAGCCCAGCGGGAGGGACCCTTAACTATGGCTACACCTTC. As protein: CASSPAGGTLNYGYTF.

This clonotype has ten or more counts. V usage is TRBV19 and J usage is TRBJ1-4; D is possibly TRBD1 (6 bases). Germline CDR1 LNHDA, CDR2 SQIVND (reference sequence). V was pared by 6 bases and J by 4 bases, with 12 bases between. CDR3 length: 14 residues. CDR3 amino acids: CASSRGTLNEKLFF. CDR3 DNA: TGTGCCAGTAGCCGGGGGACACTTAATGAAAAACTGTTTTTT.

A note on this clonotype: A read error may explain this, as a much larger clone is one base away. The chain is built from TRBV7-9 and TRBJ2-7, with D perhaps matching TRBD1 (5 bases). The germline gives CDR1 SEHNR, CDR2 FQNEAQ (reference sequence). The CDR3 spans 13 residues. V was cut by 7 bases and J by 5 bases, with 15 bases left in between. This chain's CDR3 is CASTHLGLDEQYF. DNA of the CDR3: TGTGCCAGCACCCACCTGGGGCTTGACGAGCAGTACTTC.

This chain links TRBV10-3 with TRBJ2-7; 8 bases line up with TRBD2. Matching the DNA end better, TRBJ2-1 makes the J call doubtful. The CDR3 runs 14 residues. The V gene's germline CDR1 is ENHRY and CDR2 SYGVKD. For the CDR3, the DNA is TGTGCCATCAGTGGAACGGCGGGGGGAGGTGAGCAGTTCTTC. Translation gives CAISGTAGGGEQFF.

This clonotype was seen more than once but under ten times. This rearrangement joins TRBV5-4 to TRBJ1-2; tentative D call: TRBD1 (6 bases). This CDR3 has 15 amino acids. Germline CDR1 and CDR2: SGHNT and YYREEE (reference sequence). The V end was cut by 0 bases, the J end by 4 bases, with 13 bases between. The CDR3 bases are TGTGCCAGCAGCTTGGCAACAGGGTATGGCTATGGCTACACCTTC. Its protein is CASSLATGYGYGYTF.

This rearrangement joins TRBV4-3 to TRBJ2-7, with 10 nucleotides matching TRBD2. J was trimmed by 2 bases and V by 6 bases; bases with no gene match: 10. The length of the CDR3 is 16 residues. Germline CDR1 reads LGHNA; CDR2 reads YSLEER. The DNA of the CDR3 is TGCGCCAGCAGGAAGGAGCTAGCGGGAGACCCCTACGAGCAGTACTTC. It is translated as CASRKELAGDPYEQYF.

Details on this clonotype: The junction departs from germline at one end; a sequencing error may be responsible. The chain uses TRBV10-3 and TRBJ1-1, with 7 bases fitting TRBD1. The CDR3 spans 14 residues. CDR1 ENHRY and CDR2 SYGVKD come from the germline V gene. The CDR3 loop reads CASSERGQTTEAFF. CDR3 in DNA: TGTGCCAGCAGTGAAAGGGGACAGACCACTGAAGCTTTCTTT.

This clonotype occurred many times. The V gene is TRBV10-3, the J gene TRBJ2-7; no firm D call. The germline gives CDR1 ENHRY, CDR2 SYGVKD. The CDR3 contains 14 residues. The DNA of the CDR3 is TGTGCGGCATCAGTCCTAGTTGGGTACTACGAGCAGTACTTC. Translating gives CAASVLVGYYEQYF.

The chain couples TRBV7-2 to TRBJ2-7, with 10 bases lining up with TRBD1. V dropped 4 bases and J dropped 5; count of bases not matched to a gene: 8. Germline CDR1 reads SGHTA; CDR2 reads FQGNSA. CDR3 length: 15 amino acids. This chain's CDR3 is CASSYRTGGFDEQYF. For the CDR3, the DNA is TGTGCCAGCAGCTATCGGACAGGGGGTTTCGACGAGCAGTACTTC.

The chain has TRBV29-1 and TRBJ2-5, with 8 bases aligning to TRBD1. Losses at the gene ends were 3 bases for V and 5 bases for J; bases not matched to a gene: 8. The germline CDR1 and CDR2 sequences are SQVTM and ANQGSEA. This CDR3 comprises 14 residues. CDR3 sequence reads: CSVDGQGAWETQYF. CDR3 DNA sequence: TGCAGCGTTGATGGCCAGGGGGCTTGGGAGACCCAGTACTTC. Combining the CDR3 with reference TRBV29-1 and TRBJ2-5 gives the whole variable domain SAVISQKPSRDICQRGTSLTIQCQVDSQVTMMFWYRQQPGQSLTLIATANQGSEATYESGFVIDKFPISRPNLTFSTLTVSNMSPEDSSIYLCSVDGQGAWETQYFGPGTRLLVL.

In its sample, this clonotype was seen many times. The chain uses TRBV5-1 and TRBJ1-2, with D possibly matching TRBD1 (6 bases). The CDR3 is 14 residues long. The germline CDR1 and CDR2 sequences are SGHRS and YFSETQ. Trimming cost V 0 bases and J 7 bases, with 13 bases left between them. CDR3 residues: CASSLDLGARGYTF. DNA for the CDR3: TGCGCCAGCAGCTTGGACTTGGGGGCCCGTGGCTACACCTTC.

This clonotype has a count of ten or more. Here the CDR3 reads CAISGAGRPGELFF. CDR3 bases: TGTGCCATCAGTGGGGCAGGTCGTCCCGGGGAGCTGTTTTTT. J is TRBJ2-2 and V is TRBV10-3; D not resolved. Trimming cost V 4 bases and J 6 bases, with 12 bases left between them. This CDR3 comprises 14 residues. Germline CDR1 ENHRY, CDR2 SYGVKD.

This clonotype was seen more than once but under ten times. V is TRBV20-1 and J is TRBJ2-2; TRBD2 matches 8 bases. This CDR3 region has 16 residues. With V trimmed by 3 bases and J by 2 bases, 8 bases remained unmatched. Per the germline V gene, CDR1 is DFQATT and CDR2 is SNEGSKA (reference sequence). CDR3 loop: CSASPLAGFNTGELFF. CDR3 in DNA: TGCAGTGCTAGCCCCTTAGCGGGATTTAACACCGGGGAGCTGTTTTTT.

The chain couples TRBV9 to TRBJ2-3; no reliable D call. The length of the CDR3 is 13 residues. The ends were cut back, 5 bases at V and 4 bases at J, with 11 bases in the middle. Germline CDR1 and CDR2: SGDLS and YYNGEE. The CDR3 protein is CASRTTDPDTQYF. DNA for the CDR3: TGTGCCAGCAGAACAACAGATCCAGATACGCAGTATTTT.

V gene TRBV4-1 combines with J gene TRBJ1-5, with D unclear. The CDR3 length is 16 residues. V lost 0 bases to trimming and J lost 9 bases, with 18 bases between them. Looked up from germline, CDR1 is MGHRA and CDR2 is YSYEKL. CDR3 protein: CASSQDRVRSVGPQHF. Here the CDR3 DNA reads TGCGCCAGCAGCCAAGATAGGGTTCGTTCGGTTGGGCCCCAGCATTTT.

This clonotype was counted between two and nine times. The V call is TRBV7-2, the J call TRBJ2-7; D possibly matches TRBD1 or TRBD2 (6 bases each). Per the germline V gene, CDR1 is SGHTA and CDR2 is FQGNSA. The CDR3 sequence is 13 residues long. V was trimmed by 1 base and J by 9 bases, leaving 13 bases between them. CDR3 region: CASSLGREQGQYF. CDR3 coding DNA: TGTGCCAGCAGCTTAGGGCGGGAACAGGGGCAGTACTTC.

Details on this clonotype: One end of the junction does not line up with germline, which may come from a read error. The chain has TRBV11-2 and TRBJ1-1; a weak D match, TRBD1 (6 bases). Germline CDR1 SGHAT, CDR2 FQNNGV. The CDR3 runs 15 residues. DNA of the CDR3: TGTGCCGGCAGGGGCTTAGGGGGTCGTGGGACTGAAGCTTTCTTT. It codes for CAGRGLGGRGTEAFF.

This clonotype came up a few times. This chain links TRBV10-3 with TRBJ2-3, with 11 bases identical to TRBD2. Germline loops: CDR1 ENHRY, CDR2 SYGVKD. V trimming: 6 bases; J trimming: 1 base; junction bases outside the gene matches: 3. The CDR3 has 15 residues. CDR3 sequence: CAISETSGGTDTQYF. For the CDR3, the DNA is TGTGCCATCAGCGAGACTAGCGGGGGCACAGATACGCAGTATTTT.

This clonotype was counted ten times or more. The chain has TRBV29-1 and TRBJ2-5; 7 nucleotides align to TRBD1. The V gene end was trimmed by 7 bases and the J gene end by 3 bases; junction bases not matched to a gene: 2. The V gene's germline CDR1 is SQVTM and CDR2 ANQGSEA. The CDR3 extends over 11 amino acids. CDR3 DNA: TGCAGCGGAGGGGGCGAAGAGACCCAGTACTTC. Translating it yields CSGGGEETQYF.

The chain links TRBV5-4 to TRBJ2-2; possible D gene TRBD2, 6 bases. V lost 0 bases, J lost 7 bases, and 13 bases lay in between. CDR3 length: 15 amino acids. Per the germline V gene, CDR1 is SGHNT and CDR2 is YYREEE (reference sequence). The CDR3 DNA reads as TGTGCCAGCAGCTTGGCCCGGGGGTCGGTCGGGGAGCTGTTTTTT. Translated, it gives CASSLARGSVGELFF.

With respect to this clonotype: An end of the junction differs from the germline gene, which may be a read error. The J gene is TRBJ2-7, the V gene TRBV9; no firm D call. Germline CDR1 reads SGDLS; CDR2 reads YYNGEE. This CDR3 region has 13 residues. The DNA for the CDR3 is TGTGTCAGCAGCGTAGGCCCGACCTACGAGCAGTACTTC. Translating gives CVSSVGPTYEQYF.

This chain links TRBV7-9 with TRBJ1-5; TRBD1 might be the D (6 bases). Trimming stripped 1 base from V and 8 bases from J, with 18 bases between. CDR1 SEHNR and CDR2 FQNEAQ come from the germline V gene (reference sequence). The CDR3 spans 16 residues. CDR3 sequence (DNA): TGTGCCAGCAGCTTAGTGACAGGACTGGGTGAGGAGCCCCAGCATTTT. It specifies CASSLVTGLGEEPQHF.

Many counts were recorded for this clonotype. J is TRBJ1-6 and V is TRBV9, with TRBD1 matching 7 bases. The CDR3 covers 17 residues. Germline trimming cut 2 bases from V and 7 bases from J; bases unmatched to any gene: 12. Germline CDR1 and CDR2: SGDLS and YYNGEE. CDR3 DNA: TGTGCCAGCAGCGTGGAACAGGGGCCAATTGGAAATTCACCCCTCCACTTT. Translated: CASSVEQGPIGNSPLHF.

This clonotype was seen just once. Possible read error: a much larger clone is one base away. The chain employs TRBV28 and TRBJ1-1, with 7 nucleotides matching TRBD1. With 7 bases clipped from V and 6 bases from J, the junction kept 5 bases outside the gene matches. From germline, CDR1 is MDHEN and CDR2 SYDVKM. This CDR3 contains 12 residues. CDR3 DNA: TGTGCCAGCACGACAGGGACCGCTGAAGCTTTCTTT. Amino acid sequence: CASTTGTAEAFF.

The genes are TRBV29-1 and TRBJ2-2; TRBD2 aligns across 9 bases. Trimming took 5 bases from V and 5 from J; bases not matched to a gene: 9. Germline CDR1 reads SQVTM; CDR2 reads ANQGSEA. The CDR3 sequence is 15 residues long. CDR3 sequence: CSVISGSGRTGELFF. The CDR3 DNA follows: TGCAGCGTTATTAGCGGGAGCGGGAGAACCGGGGAGCTGTTTTTT.

This clonotype was counted a few times. The chain is built from TRBV6-5 and TRBJ1-5; D might be TRBD1 (5 bases). This CDR3 is 13 amino acids long. Germline CDR1 MNHEY, CDR2 SVGAGI. Trimming stripped 8 bases from V and 3 bases from J, with 11 bases between. CDR3: CASVQVNNQPQHF. CDR3 sequence (DNA): TGTGCCAGCGTACAGGTCAACAATCAGCCCCAGCATTTT.

This clonotype came up many times. V is TRBV10-3 and J is TRBJ1-5; 8 bases agree with TRBD1. V gave up 10 bases and J gave up 3 bases; unmatched junction bases: 11. The CDR3 contains 15 residues. CDR1 and CDR2 (germline): ENHRY, SYGVKD. The CDR3 region has the DNA TGTGCCAGTGGACAGGGCCCGTTCGTCAATCAGCCCCAGCATTTT. Its protein product is CASGQGPFVNQPQHF.